The clone carrying this T cell receptor beta chain was detected only a few times. The antigen remains undetermined. Donors contributed one heparinised blood draw apiece, averaging approximately 0.12 L. Sorted CD4+ subsets: naive, central memory, regulatory, stem cell-like memory (CD45RO/CCR7/CD25/CD127/CD95/CD27 panel). These data come from a study of beta chain features in type 1 diabetes. Study overall: All samples together contributed 95 million to 110 million sorted cells for examination.

Expressed TCRB transcripts got sequenced, as all isolated RNA was reverse transcribed. TCRdb's table, derived via immunoSEQ multiplex PCR, lists solely in-frame clones and lacks some. This sample has about 150,000 clones, with approximately 10% found just once. Overall study findings and caveats: Patients with Type 1 diabetes showed moderately but significantly shorter TCRB CDR3s in all four CD4+ subsets. At VDJ recombination sites, type 1 diabetes patients had fewer insertions and more deleted nucleotides.

The sample was central memory CD4+ T cells from blood. The receptor was derived from a woman in her 30s with type 1 diabetes.

This CDR3 is CASSLRGADTQYF. As DNA, the CDR3 is TGTGCCAGCAGCTTGCGGGGTGCAGATACGCAGTATTTT. The chain carries TRBV5-6 and TRBJ2-3, with a possible D match to TRBD2 (5 bases). The V gene's germline CDR1 is SGHDT and CDR2 YYEEEE. The CDR3 runs 13 residues. Trimming removed 1 base at V and 4 bases at J, with 7 bases between. The complete variable domain, with remaining parts taken from reference TRBV5-6 and TRBJ2-3, reads DAGVTQSPTHLIKTRGQQVTLRCSPKSGHDTVSWYQQALGQGPQFIFQYYEEEERQRGNFPDRFSGHQFPNYSSELNVNALLLGDSALYLCASSLRGADTQYFGPGTRLTVL.